Below, 19 T cell receptor beta chains from the same sample are listed, as sequenced in a study of T cell responses to AZD1222 COVID-19 vaccine. Sequenced by immunoSEQ multiplex PCR; TCRdb stores in-frame clones only, minus some. The top ten hold roughly 13% of the sample, which has about 110,000 clones, nearly 90% seen once. The sample was peripheral blood, taken on day 0 of MenACWY control vaccination. The receptor set was obtained from an adult in good health.

The chain has TRBV6-5 and TRBJ2-3, with a possible D match to TRBD1 (6 bases). Germline CDR1 is MNHEY and CDR2 is SVGAGI. This CDR3 contains 14 residues. V dropped 6 bases and J dropped 0 bases, with 10 bases sitting between them. CDR3 DNA: TGTGCCAGCAGATCACAGGGAAGCACAGATACGCAGTATTTT. Encoded protein: CASRSQGSTDTQYF.

V and J are TRBV2 and TRBJ2-3; 8 bases map to TRBD2. CDR3 length: 15 amino acids. Trimming at V came to 6 bases and at J to 5 bases, leaving 10 bases not matched to a gene. Germline lookup yields CDR1 SNHLY and CDR2 FYNNEI. CDR3 DNA: TGTGCCAGCAGGCCCGGGGGGGCCCGCGGAGATACGCAGTATTTT. Translated: CASRPGGARGDTQYF.

The chain recombines TRBV11-3 with TRBJ2-2; D ambiguous. This CDR3 has 15 residues. The ends were cut back, 4 bases at V and 4 bases at J, with 13 bases in the middle. CDR1 and CDR2 from the germline V gene are SGHNT and YENEEA. The CDR3 sequence is CASSSVGRGTGELFF. CDR3 in DNA: TGTGCCAGCAGCTCAGTTGGGCGAGGCACCGGGGAGCTGTTTTTT.

V gene TRBV10-3 combines with J gene TRBJ1-4; weak D call: TRBD1 (5 bases). Trimming shortened V by 8 bases and J by 1 base, and 11 bases separated the two germline ends. Germline V gene lookup returns CDR1 ENHRY and CDR2 SYGVKD. This CDR3 has 14 residues. CDR3 amino acids: CAIRSGLTNEKLFF. The CDR3 bases are TGTGCCATCCGGTCAGGGCTAACTAATGAAAAACTGTTTTTT.

The chain joins TRBV30 to TRBJ2-2; TRBD1 agrees at 7 bases. The CDR3 is made up of 13 amino acids. Looked up from germline, CDR1 is GTSNPN and CDR2 is SVGIG (reference sequence). J gave up 7 bases and V 6 bases, and 8 bases lay outside the gene matches. The CDR3 here is CACLTGIIGELFF. The DNA for the CDR3 is TGTGCCTGTTTGACAGGGATAATCGGGGAGCTGTTTTTT.

The chain is built from TRBV18 and TRBJ2-5; TRBD2 aligns across 14 bases. The length of the CDR3 is 18 residues. Trimming cost V 6 bases and J 5 bases; bases outside gene matches: 14. Germline V gives CDR1 KGHSH, CDR2 LQKENI. The CDR3 sequence: CASSLAGTSGRARETQYF. CDR3 bases: TGTGCCAGCTCCCTCGCCGGGACTAGCGGGAGAGCTCGGGAGACCCAGTACTTC. Combining the CDR3 with reference TRBV18 and TRBJ2-5 gives the whole variable domain NAGVMQNPRHLVRRRGQEARLRCSPMKGHSHVYWYRQLPEEGLKFMVYLQKENIIDESGMPKERFSAEFPKEGPSILRIQQVVRGDSAAYFCASSLAGTSGRARETQYFGPGTRLLVL.

The rearrangement links TRBV5-4 to TRBJ2-1; 7 bases are shared with TRBD1. Germline assignment: CDR1 SGHNT and CDR2 YYREEE (reference sequence). V was clipped by 5 bases and J by 2 bases; unmatched bases: 10. CDR3 length: 16 amino acids. The CDR3 nucleotides read TGTGCCAGCAGGCAAACACCAGACAGGGCCTACAATGAGCAGTTCTTC. Amino acid sequence: CASRQTPDRAYNEQFF.

The chain carries TRBV28 and TRBJ1-2, with D perhaps TRBD1 (6 bases). Trimming removed 3 bases at V and 7 bases at J, with 12 bases between. Germline V CDR1 and CDR2: MDHEN, SYDVKM. CDR3 length: 13 amino acids. CDR3 protein: CASSFSGAGGYTF. CDR3 DNA sequence: TGTGCCAGCAGTTTTTCAGGGGCCGGTGGCTACACCTTC.

The chain is built from TRBV4-1 and TRBJ1-5, with a tentative D call TRBD1 (6 bases). CDR1 and CDR2 from the germline V gene are MGHRA and YSYEKL. This CDR3 is 14 amino acids long. V was clipped by 3 bases and J by 3 bases, with 9 bases between them. The CDR3 loop is CASSQDSYNQPQHF. The CDR3 DNA reads as TGCGCCAGCAGCCAGGACAGCTACAATCAGCCCCAGCATTTT.

In nucleotides, the CDR3 is TGTGCCTGGAGTGTGAAGGGCGGATGGGGGAATTCACCCCTCCACTTT. Its protein product is CAWSVKGGWGNSPLHF. This chain connects TRBV30 to TRBJ1-6; D is perhaps TRBD1 (5 bases). V was cut by 0 bases and J by 7 bases, with 16 bases left in between. Germline V gives CDR1 GTSNPN, CDR2 SVGIG (reference sequence). CDR3 length: 16 amino acids. Complete variable domain (other parts from reference TRBV30 and TRBJ1-6): SQTIHQWPATLVQPVGSPLSLECTVEGTSNPNLYWYRQAAGRGLQLLFYSVGIGQISSEVPQNLSASRPQDRQFILSSKKLLLSDSGFYLCAWSVKGGWGNSPLHFGNGTRLTVT.

The V and J genes are TRBV7-2 and TRBJ1-4; TRBD1 matches 9 bases. The CDR3 covers 15 residues. Germline loops: CDR1 SGHTA, CDR2 FQGNSA. Trimming at V came to 2 bases and at J to 7 bases, leaving 5 bases not matched to a gene. The CDR3 region is CASSLPTGGAEKLFF. The CDR3 DNA follows: TGTGCCAGCAGCTTACCGACAGGGGGAGCTGAAAAACTGTTTTTT. Full variable domain (missing parts from reference TRBV7-2 and TRBJ1-4): GAGVSQSPSNKVTEKGKDVELRCDPISGHTALYWYRQSLGQGLEFLIYFQGNSAPDKSGLPSDRFSAERTGGSVSTLTIQRTQQEDSAVYLCASSLPTGGAEKLFFGSGTQLSVL.

The genes are TRBV27 and TRBJ1-1; possibly TRBD1 for D (6 bases). CDR3 length: 12 amino acids. With 2 bases removed from V and 11 bases from J, the gap between germline ends came to 12 bases. CDR1 is MNHEY, CDR2 SMNVEV, per germline (reference sequence). CDR3 DNA: TGTGCCAGCAGTTTACGGGGGGCGCGTGCTTTCTTT. Amino acids: CASSLRGARAFF.

This CDR3 is CASSQEGVSPLHF. DNA for the CDR3: TGTGCCAGCAGCCAAGAAGGGGTTTCACCCCTCCACTTT. This chain uses TRBV4-2 with TRBJ1-6, with D tentatively TRBD1 (5 bases). The CDR3 is 13 residues long. Germline-derived CDR1 and CDR2 are LGHNA and YNFKEQ. V lost 0 bases and J lost 9, with 6 bases in between.

V usage is TRBV6-5 and J usage is TRBJ2-3, with TRBD1 matching over 9 bases. Unmatched junction bases numbered 8, after V lost 8 bases and J lost 2 bases. CDR1 is MNHEY, CDR2 SVGAGI, per germline. The CDR3 runs to 15 residues. This CDR3 reads CASQIQGATTDTQYF. The CDR3 DNA is TGTGCCAGCCAAATACAGGGGGCGACCACAGATACGCAGTATTTT.

The J gene is TRBJ1-5, the V gene TRBV6-2 or TRBV6-3; TRBD1 matches at 10 bases. The J segment lost 6 bases and the V segment lost 6 bases, leaving 8 bases of the junction unmatched. Germline assignment: CDR1 MNHEY and CDR2 SVGEGT. This CDR3 has 15 residues. CDR3 amino acids: CASSRRTGGVQPQHF. CDR3 DNA: TGTGCCAGCAGCCGGAGGACAGGGGGGGTTCAGCCCCAGCATTTT.

The chain combines TRBV18 with TRBJ1-2; 10 bases map to TRBD1. CDR1 is KGHSH, CDR2 LQKENI, per germline. Germline trimming cut 4 bases from V and 1 base from J; bases unmatched to any gene: 15. The CDR3 sequence is 19 residues long. The CDR3 protein is CASSLQAGTGDMDNYGYTF. CDR3 nucleotides: TGTGCCAGCTCACTACAGGCCGGGACAGGGGATATGGATAACTATGGCTACACCTTC.

The rearrangement joins TRBV24-1 to TRBJ1-2; D gene unclear. The V gene's germline CDR1 is KGHDR and CDR2 SFDVKD. V was cut by 7 bases and J by 2 bases, with 10 bases left in between. This CDR3 contains 13 residues. CDR3 region: CATSPGLNYGYTF. The CDR3 nucleotides read TGTGCCACCAGCCCGGGATTGAACTATGGCTACACCTTC.

The rearrangement uses TRBV6-5 and TRBJ1-4; D ambiguous. The CDR3 length is 15 residues. Trimming cost V 7 bases and J 0 bases, with 12 bases left between them. Germline CDR1 MNHEY, CDR2 SVGAGI. The CDR3 sequence: CASTRGRATNEKLFF. CDR3 bases: TGTGCCAGCACAAGAGGGAGGGCAACTAATGAAAAACTGTTTTTT.

The chain links TRBV6-5 to TRBJ2-5; possible D gene TRBD1, 5 bases. The CDR3 covers 13 residues. V was pared by 6 bases and J by 3 bases, with 11 bases between. Germline V gene data show CDR1 as MNHEY and CDR2 as SVGAGI. The CDR3 DNA reads TGTGCCAGCAGAAGGGGCCGTGAAGAGACCCAGTACTTC. It specifies CASRRGREETQYF.